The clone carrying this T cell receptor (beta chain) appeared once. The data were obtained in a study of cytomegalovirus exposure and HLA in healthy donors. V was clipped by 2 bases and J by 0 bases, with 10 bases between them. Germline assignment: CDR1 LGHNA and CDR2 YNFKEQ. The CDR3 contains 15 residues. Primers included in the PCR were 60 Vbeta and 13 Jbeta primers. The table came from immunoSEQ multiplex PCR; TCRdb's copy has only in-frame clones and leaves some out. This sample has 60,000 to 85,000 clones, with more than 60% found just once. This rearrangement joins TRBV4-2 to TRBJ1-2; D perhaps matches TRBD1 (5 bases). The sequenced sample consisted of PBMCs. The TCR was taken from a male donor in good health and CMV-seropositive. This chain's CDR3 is CASSQNRISNYGYTF. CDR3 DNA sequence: TGTGCCAGCAGCCAAAACAGGATCTCTAACTATGGCTACACCTTC.